Listed below are T cell receptor beta chains from one sample, sequenced in a study of blood T cell repertoires in COVID-19. Repertoires were generated with immunoSEQ multiplex PCR, while TCRdb's copy carries only in-frame clones and drops some. The data contain a few hundred thousand clones, 88% of them seen just once; the ten biggest clones take up under 6%. Sample: PBMCs or T cells enriched from blood (not recorded which). The source of these receptors is a man aged 30-40 years who had recovered from COVID-19. Both conserved end residues are part of each CDR3. The D gene is left open where the match is weak. Part of the rows lack a size; the others show once, few, many or a class for expanded clones.

CDR3 protein: CASSVRTGGADTQYF
CDR3 DNA: TGTGCCAGCAGCGTACGGACAGGGGGCGCAGATACGCAGTATTTT
J gene: TRBJ2-3
clone size: -
D gene: TRBD1
V gene: TRBV9

CDR3 protein: CASSQEPGDTGELFF
CDR3 DNA: TGTGCCAGCAGCCAAGAGCCAGGGGACACCGGGGAGCTGTTTTTT
J gene: TRBJ2-2
clone size: -
D gene: -
V gene: TRBV4-2

CDR3 protein: CASARLNTEAFF
CDR3 DNA: TGTGCCAGCGCTAGACTGAACACTGAAGCTTTCTTT
J gene: TRBJ1-1
clone size: -
D gene: -
V gene: TRBV2

CDR3 protein: CASTDRDYEQYF
CDR3 DNA: TGTGCCAGCACGGACAGGGATTACGAGCAGTACTTC
J gene: TRBJ2-7
clone size: -
D gene: TRBD1
V gene: TRBV28

CDR3 protein: CASSSPGQTPLRYF
CDR3 DNA: TGTGCCAGCAGTTCCCCAGGACAGACTCCGCTGCGGTACTTC
J gene: TRBJ2-7
clone size: -
D gene: -
V gene: TRBV6-5

CDR3 protein: CASSAGKPDTQYF
CDR3 DNA: TGCGCCAGCAGCGCAGGGAAGCCAGATACGCAGTATTTT
J gene: TRBJ2-3
clone size: -
D gene: -
V gene: TRBV10-1

CDR3 protein: CASSSYAGKWGYTF
CDR3 DNA: TGTGCCAGCAGTTCATATGCGGGGAAGTGGGGCTACACCTTC
J gene: TRBJ1-2
clone size: once
D gene: -
V gene: TRBV28

CDR3 protein: CASSAGLNSPLHF
CDR3 DNA: TGTGCCAGTTCGGCAGGGCTTAATTCACCCCTCCACTTT
J gene: TRBJ1-6
clone size: few
D gene: -
V gene: TRBV19

CDR3 protein: CASSPPQGSRPLVSPLHF
CDR3 DNA: TGTGCCAGCTCACCACCGCAGGGGAGTAGACCCTTGGTTTCACCCCTCCACTTT
J gene: TRBJ1-6
clone size: -
D gene: -
V gene: TRBV18

CDR3 protein: CASEGGNEQFF
CDR3 DNA: TGCGCCAGCGAAGGGGGAAATGAGCAGTTCTTC
J gene: TRBJ2-1
clone size: once
D gene: -
V gene: TRBV5-1

CDR3 protein: CASSQERGMRNSPLHF
CDR3 DNA: TGTGCCAGCAGCCAAGAAAGGGGGATGAGAAATTCACCCCTCCACTTT
J gene: TRBJ1-6
clone size: -
D gene: -
V gene: TRBV4-2

CDR3 protein: CASSEAFFSGNTIYF
CDR3 DNA: TGTGCCAGCAGTGAAGCATTTTTCAGTGGAAACACCATATATTTT
J gene: TRBJ1-3
clone size: once
D gene: -
V gene: TRBV6-1

CDR3 protein: CASSQVQGGDWNTEAFF
CDR3 DNA: TGTGCCAGCAGCCAAGTGCAGGGTGGGGATTGGAACACTGAAGCTTTCTTT
J gene: TRBJ1-1
clone size: -
D gene: -
V gene: TRBV28

CDR3 protein: CASSLAGFGSTEAFF
CDR3 DNA: TGTGCCAGCAGCTTAGCAGGCTTCGGTAGCACTGAAGCTTTCTTT
J gene: TRBJ1-1
clone size: once
D gene: -
V gene: TRBV11-2

CDR3 protein: CASSLDDRGSGNTIYF
CDR3 DNA: TGCGCCAGCAGCTTGGATGACAGGGGCTCTGGAAACACCATATATTTT
J gene: TRBJ1-3
clone size: -
D gene: TRBD1
V gene: TRBV5-1

CDR3 protein: CASRAGGGLSEQYF
CDR3 DNA: TGTGCCAGCAGGGCCGGGGGGGGCCTTAGTGAGCAGTACTTC
J gene: TRBJ2-7
clone size: -
D gene: TRBD2
V gene: TRBV6-5

CDR3 protein: CASSSGTDTQYF
CDR3 DNA: TGTGCCAGCAGCTCAGGAACAGATACGCAGTATTTT
J gene: TRBJ2-3
clone size: -
D gene: -
V gene: TRBV7-9

CDR3 protein: CASSLGDRVNEKLFF
CDR3 DNA: TGTGCCAGCAGCTTAGGGGACAGGGTAAATGAAAAACTGTTTTTT
J gene: TRBJ1-4
clone size: -
D gene: TRBD1
V gene: TRBV7-9

CDR3 protein: CAWSLGGGDTQYF
CDR3 DNA: TGTGCCTGGTCCCTAGGCGGCGGAGATACGCAGTATTTT
J gene: TRBJ2-3
clone size: once
D gene: -
V gene: TRBV30

CDR3 protein: CAISEGVMVEAFF
CDR3 DNA: TGTGCCATCAGTGAAGGGGTAATGGTTGAAGCTTTCTTT
J gene: TRBJ1-1
clone size: -
D gene: -
V gene: TRBV10-3

CDR3 protein: CASSLRRDGYTF
CDR3 DNA: TGTGCCAGCAGCTTGCGACGGGATGGCTACACCTTC
J gene: TRBJ1-2
clone size: once
D gene: -
V gene: TRBV13

CDR3 protein: CASSWTSGGANEQFF
CDR3 DNA: TGTGCCAGCAGCTGGACTAGCGGGGGGGCAAATGAGCAGTTCTTC
J gene: TRBJ2-1
clone size: -
D gene: TRBD2
V gene: TRBV7-2

CDR3 protein: CASNLPDSDRKWWPVTNTGELFF
CDR3 DNA: TGCGCCAGCAACCTCCCCGATTCGGACAGGAAGTGGTGGCCGGTTACGAACACCGGGGAGCTGTTTTTT
J gene: TRBJ2-2
clone size: once
D gene: TRBD1
V gene: TRBV5-1

CDR3 protein: CAMDRGFGNTIYF
CDR3 DNA: TGTGCCATGGACCGGGGGTTTGGAAACACCATATATTTT
J gene: TRBJ1-3
clone size: -
D gene: -
V gene: TRBV12-3/TRBV12-4

CDR3 protein: CAISEYAGGDYGYTF
CDR3 DNA: TGTGCCATCAGTGAATACGCAGGGGGCGACTATGGCTACACCTTC
J gene: TRBJ1-2
clone size: -
D gene: TRBD1
V gene: TRBV10-3

CDR3 protein: CASSPLNTEAFF
CDR3 DNA: TGCGCCAGCAGCCCCCTTAACACTGAAGCTTTCTTT
J gene: TRBJ1-1
clone size: once
D gene: -
V gene: TRBV23-1

CDR3 protein: CASSEPRGGYEQYF
CDR3 DNA: TGTGCCAGCAGTGAACCCCGGGGGGGGTACGAGCAGTACTTC
J gene: TRBJ2-7
clone size: -
D gene: TRBD2
V gene: TRBV6-1

CDR3 protein: CASSRPLAGGQNEQFF
CDR3 DNA: TGTGCCAGCTCACGACCACTAGCGGGGGGGCAAAATGAGCAGTTCTTC
J gene: TRBJ2-1
clone size: -
D gene: TRBD2
V gene: TRBV18

CDR3 protein: CASSQPISSGANVLTF
CDR3 DNA: TGCGCCAGCAGTCAGCCCATCAGCTCTGGGGCCAACGTCCTGACTTTC
J gene: TRBJ2-6
clone size: -
D gene: -
V gene: TRBV23-1

CDR3 protein: CASSLSSYNEQFF
CDR3 DNA: TGTGCCAGCAGCCTTAGCTCCTACAATGAGCAGTTCTTC
J gene: TRBJ2-1
clone size: once
D gene: -
V gene: TRBV27

CDR3 protein: CSASGLAGTYNEQFF
CDR3 DNA: TGCAGTGCTAGTGGTCTAGCGGGGACCTACAATGAGCAGTTCTTC
J gene: TRBJ2-1
clone size: -
D gene: TRBD2
V gene: TRBV20-1

CDR3 protein: CASTMGGPNTEAFF
CDR3 DNA: TGTGCCAGCACAATGGGGGGGCCGAACACTGAAGCTTTCTTT
J gene: TRBJ1-1
clone size: -
D gene: -
V gene: TRBV25-1